This T cell receptor beta chain derives from a study of blood T cell repertoires in COVID-19. In the original analysis: Amplified reference gene primers provided the basis for estimating nucleated cell counts. Clones were sequenced by immunoSEQ multiplex PCR, and TCRdb holds only the in-frame ones, with some missing. Clone size and the V and J calls come from that table; the DNA yielded D and trimming. The table includes 260,000 or so clones, 65% to 90% detected once. Participants were aged about 18 to 100 years from around 25 US areas. Symptom resolution, clearance, or two negative PCRs marked the recovered donors of Cohort 3. This CDR3 has 15 residues. CDR1 and CDR2 (germline): SGHVS, FQNEAQ. The V end was cut by 1 base, the J end by 1 base, with 10 bases between. This clone turned up a few times.

The TCR was taken from a man younger than 35 who had recovered from COVID-19. The sequenced sample was PBMCs or T cells enriched from blood (not recorded which). The V and J genes are TRBV7-8 and TRBJ1-1; the D is unclear. CDR3 in DNA: TGTGCCAGCAGCTTAGACGGGTGGTCGAACACTGAAGCTTTCTTT. Protein sequence: CASSLDGWSNTEAFF.